What follows are 8 T cell receptor beta chains derived from one specimen sequenced in a study of T cell responses to AZD1222 COVID-19 vaccine. Using immunoSEQ multiplex PCR, the repertoire was profiled, and TCRdb retains in-frame clones only, with some absent. The sample has some 150,000 clones; roughly 94% are singletons. Source: peripheral blood, taken on day 0 of AZD1222 vaccination. The receptors derive from an adult in good health.

This clone showed up just a few times. The V call is TRBV28, the J call TRBJ1-5, with 7 bases that match TRBD1. From germline, CDR1 is MDHEN and CDR2 SYDVKM. The CDR3 consists of 12 residues. CDR3 in amino acids: CACRGSNQPQHF. CDR3 sequence (DNA): TGTGCTTGCAGGGGGAGCAATCAGCCCCAGCATTTT.

This clone was counted once. The genes are TRBV3-1 (or the pseudogene TRBV3-2) and TRBJ1-4, with D possibly TRBD1 on 6 matching bases. V dropped 3 bases and J dropped 8 bases, with 19 bases sitting between them. Germline V gives CDR1 LGHDT, CDR2 YNNKEL (reference sequence). The CDR3 spans 16 residues. CDR3 protein: CASSQGRATGKEKLFF. The CDR3 nucleotides read TGTGCCAGCAGCCAGGGTCGCGCCACAGGGAAGGAAAAACTGTTTTTT.

The chain combines TRBV3-1 (or the pseudogene TRBV3-2) with TRBJ2-3; the D gene is possibly TRBD2 (7 bases). Deletions cut 1 base from V and 6 bases from J, with 17 bases between. The CDR3 covers 16 residues. Germline V CDR1 and CDR2: LGHDT, YNNKEL (reference sequence). The CDR3, as DNA: TGTGCCAGCAGCCAAGGGGGCCGGGGGGCACTGGATACGCAGTATTTT. It encodes CASSQGGRGALDTQYF.

The chain employs TRBV7-5 and TRBJ2-7; the DNA was not used to check the table's D call, TRBD1. TRBV7-5 is a recognized pseudogene. The length of the CDR3 is 17 residues. The CDR3 reads CVRSPTGGYRGVNEQYV. In DNA form, the CDR3 reads TGTGTCAGAAGCCCGACTGGGGGGTACAGGGGTGTTAACGAGCAGTACGTC.

This clone occurred once. The chain is built from TRBV3-1 (or the pseudogene TRBV3-2) and TRBJ1-2; no firm D call. Germline loops: CDR1 LGHDT, CDR2 YNNKEL (reference sequence). The CDR3 runs to 12 residues. The V gene lost 6 bases and the J gene lost 4 bases, with 9 bases spanning the gap. The CDR3 reads CASRGIGYGYTF. The DNA of the CDR3 is TGTGCCAGCAGGGGAATAGGCTATGGCTACACCTTC.

This rearrangement joins TRBV9 to TRBJ1-2, with a possible D match to TRBD1 (6 bases). V was pared by 3 bases and J by 2 bases, with 23 bases between. Germline-derived CDR1 and CDR2 are SGDLS and YYNGEE. The CDR3 contains 18 residues. The CDR3 coding sequence is TGTGCCAGCAGCGACCAGACAGGCGGCGGGGAGACGAACTATGGCTACACCTTC. Translated, it gives CASSDQTGGGETNYGYTF.

The chain uses TRBV18 and TRBJ2-7, with D unclear. The V end was cut by 3 bases, the J end by 4 bases, with 10 bases between. CDR3 length: 13 amino acids. CDR1 and CDR2 from the germline V gene are KGHSH and LQKENI. CDR3 in DNA: TGTGCCAGCTCACCCCCCAGGTCTTACGAGCAGTACGTC. Translation: CASSPPRSYEQYV.

V and J are TRBV7-9 and TRBJ2-5, with a tentative D call TRBD2 (5 bases). This CDR3 contains 16 residues. Germline V CDR1 and CDR2: SEHNR, FQNEAQ (reference sequence). V lost 2 bases, J lost 2 bases, and 15 bases lay in between. For the CDR3, the DNA is TGTGCCAGCAGCTTATTGTCGCCTAGCAGACAAGAGACCCAGTACTTC. This codes for CASSLLSPSRQETQYF.